A single sample is the source of the 14 T cell receptor beta chains below, sequenced in a study of cytomegalovirus exposure and HLA in healthy donors. Amplification used 60 Vbeta primers and 13 Jbeta primers. Sequenced by immunoSEQ multiplex PCR; TCRdb stores in-frame clones only, minus some. This sample has over 200,000 clones; approximately 70% occur once, and the top ten carry 2% to 3%. The specimen sequenced was PBMCs. Receptor source: a man between 35 and 55 years old in good health and CMV-seropositive.

The chain links TRBV6-4 to TRBJ2-1, with TRBD2 matching 7 bases. The CDR3 is 13 residues long. After removal of 6 bases from V and 7 bases from J, the junction contained 6 bases not matched to a gene. The germline V gene has CDR1 MRHNA and CDR2 SNTAGT. The CDR3 sequence is CASSRDGGNEQFF. The CDR3 region has the DNA TGTGCCAGCAGCCGGGACGGGGGGAATGAGCAGTTCTTC.

The V gene is TRBV15, the J gene TRBJ1-4; D uncertain. CDR1 is LNHNV, CDR2 YYDKDF, per germline (reference sequence). The germline V and J ends were trimmed by 1 base and 3 bases, with 6 bases remaining between them. CDR3 length: 14 amino acids. CDR3 in amino acids: CATSRGHSNEKLFF. The DNA for the CDR3 is TGTGCCACCAGCAGAGGGCATTCTAATGAAAAACTGTTTTTT. Variable domain in full (rest from reference TRBV15 and TRBJ1-4): DAMVIQNPRYQVTQFGKPVTLSCSQTLNHNVMYWYQQKSSQAPKLLFHYYDKDFNNEADTPDNFQSRRPNTSFCFLDIRSPGLGDTAMYLCATSRGHSNEKLFFGSGTQLSVL.

This clone was observed a few times. V is TRBV19 and J is TRBJ2-7; D is unresolved. The V end lost 3 bases, the J end lost 4 bases, and 7 bases lay between the germline ends. The V gene's germline CDR1 is LNHDA and CDR2 SQIVND (reference sequence). There are 12 residues in the CDR3. CDR3 sequence: CASSIENYEQYF. The CDR3, as DNA: TGTGCCAGTAGTATTGAGAATTACGAGCAGTACTTC.

The gene calls are TRBV7-9 and TRBJ1-2; tentative D call: TRBD1 (5 bases). From germline, CDR1 is SEHNR and CDR2 FQNEAQ (reference sequence). Between the trimmed V and J ends, which lost 6 bases and 8 bases, there was a span of 25 bases. This CDR3 is built from 16 residues. CDR3 in amino acids: CASSLTAGDRSAGYTF. CDR3 nucleotides: TGTGCCAGCAGTCTTACTGCGGGGGACCGGAGCGCAGGCTACACCTTC.

V gene TRBV5-1 combines with J gene TRBJ2-5, with 9 bases identical to TRBD1. Germline V gene data show CDR1 as SGHRS and CDR2 as YFSETQ. After removal of 4 bases from V and 3 bases from J, the junction contained 4 bases not matched to a gene. CDR3 length: 14 residues. CDR3 loop: CASSLGTGKETQYF. The CDR3 nucleotides read TGCGCCAGCAGCCTAGGGACAGGGAAAGAGACCCAGTACTTC.

This clone has just one count. J is TRBJ2-5 and V is TRBV9; D might be TRBD2 (5 bases). Germline loops: CDR1 SGDLS, CDR2 YYNGEE. V lost 3 bases to trimming and J lost 4 bases, with 10 bases between them. The CDR3 is made up of 13 amino acids. The CDR3 DNA is TGTGCCAGCAGCGGGGGAGTAGGAGAGACCCAGTACTTC. Its translation: CASSGGVGETQYF.

V is TRBV6-4 and J is TRBJ2-3; D perhaps matches TRBD2 (5 bases). The V gene's germline CDR1 is MRHNA and CDR2 SNTAGT. The ends were cut back, 0 bases at V and 2 bases at J, with 12 bases in the middle. The CDR3 is 16 amino acids. For the CDR3, the DNA is TGTGCCAGCAGTGACTCAGCTAGCACCCCCACAGATACGCAGTATTTT. Translating gives CASSDSASTPTDTQYF.

This clone has more than one count but fewer than ten. V usage is TRBV2 and J usage is TRBJ1-1; TRBD1 might be the D (5 bases). CDR3 length equals 14 residues. Trimming left V 5 bases short and J 5 bases short, with 15 bases between. CDR1 and CDR2 from the germline V gene are SNHLY and FYNNEI. CDR3 loop: CASSHTGPGTEAFF. CDR3 DNA: TGTGCCAGCAGTCACACAGGACCCGGGACTGAAGCTTTCTTT.

V usage is TRBV7-2 and J usage is TRBJ2-3, with D perhaps TRBD1 (6 bases). Trimming took off 4 bases at V and 2 bases at J, with 13 bases between the two ends. Germline loops: CDR1 SGHTA, CDR2 FQGNSA. CDR3 size: 15 residues. CDR3 amino acids: CASSSATGFTDTQYF. In DNA form, the CDR3 reads TGTGCCAGCAGCTCCGCGACAGGATTCACAGATACGCAGTATTTT.

The chain joins TRBV28 to TRBJ2-5, with D tentatively TRBD2 (5 bases). With 8 bases removed from V and 11 bases from J, the gap between germline ends came to 18 bases. The CDR3 loop spans 12 amino acids. The germline V gene has CDR1 MDHEN and CDR2 SYDVKM. CDR3 residues: CASSRALGEQYF. Here the CDR3 DNA reads TGTGCCAGCTCCCGGGCTCTCGGGGAGCAGTACTTC.

The chain couples TRBV7-2 to TRBJ2-3; maybe TRBD2 (7 bases). From germline, CDR1 is SGHTA and CDR2 FQGNSA. Trimming took 6 bases from V and 3 from J, leaving 16 bases between them. The CDR3 contains 15 residues. CDR3 coding DNA: TGTGCCAGCAGGGAGAAGGGGGGGCGGACAGATACGCAGTATTTT. Translated: CASREKGGRTDTQYF.

The J gene is TRBJ2-2, the V gene TRBV5-8; 8 bases match TRBD2. The V segment lost 0 bases and the J segment 0 bases; nucleotides outside the gene matches: 1. Looked up from germline, CDR1 is SGHTS and CDR2 is YDEGEE. CDR3 length: 16 residues. The CDR3 loop is CASSLGGGTNTGELFF. The DNA of the CDR3 is TGTGCCAGCAGCTTGGGCGGGGGGACGAACACCGGGGAGCTGTTTTTT.

CDR3 in DNA: TGTGCCAGCAGTCTGAGGTCCTATAATTCACCCCTCCACTTT. Translation: CASSLRSYNSPLHF. The chain uses TRBV2 and TRBJ1-6; D ambiguous. V shed 5 bases and J shed 1 base, with 6 bases lying between them. The CDR3 runs to 14 residues. Germline V gives CDR1 SNHLY, CDR2 FYNNEI.

This clone was seen a few times. This chain links TRBV29-1 with TRBJ1-2, with 7 bases matching TRBD1. Germline CDR1 reads SQVTM; CDR2 reads ANQGSEA. The CDR3 consists of 13 residues. Trimming at V came to 4 bases and at J to 6 bases, leaving 8 bases not matched to a gene. Here the CDR3 reads CSVGVTGADGYTF. The CDR3 DNA sequence: TGCAGCGTTGGGGTTACAGGGGCGGATGGCTACACCTTC.